This TCR beta chain was identified during a study of T cell responses to AZD1222 COVID-19 vaccine. About this clone: What it recognizes is unknown.

Findings and limits, study-wide: Two AZD1222 administrations were followed by greater Spike-specific TCR breadth and depth. After the peak T cell response, and only then, were repertoires sampled. Most donors were white British, females outnumbered males, and clonal diversity was possibly underestimated.

Assay: immunoSEQ multiplex PCR; the TCRdb copy retains only in-frame clones and omits some. Of 130,000 to 150,000 clones listed, over 75% are singletons. The source was peripheral blood, collected on day 0 of AZD1222 vaccination. The origin of this receptor is an adult in good health.

The CDR3: CASSAGLAEETQYF. The CDR3 DNA sequence: TGTGCCAGCAGCGCGGGACTAGCGGAAGAGACCCAGTACTTC. J is TRBJ2-5 and V is TRBV9, with 11 positions matching TRBD2. Germline lookup yields CDR1 SGDLS and CDR2 YYNGEE. CDR3 length: 14 amino acids. V lost 3 bases, J lost 3 bases, and 1 base stayed unmatched.